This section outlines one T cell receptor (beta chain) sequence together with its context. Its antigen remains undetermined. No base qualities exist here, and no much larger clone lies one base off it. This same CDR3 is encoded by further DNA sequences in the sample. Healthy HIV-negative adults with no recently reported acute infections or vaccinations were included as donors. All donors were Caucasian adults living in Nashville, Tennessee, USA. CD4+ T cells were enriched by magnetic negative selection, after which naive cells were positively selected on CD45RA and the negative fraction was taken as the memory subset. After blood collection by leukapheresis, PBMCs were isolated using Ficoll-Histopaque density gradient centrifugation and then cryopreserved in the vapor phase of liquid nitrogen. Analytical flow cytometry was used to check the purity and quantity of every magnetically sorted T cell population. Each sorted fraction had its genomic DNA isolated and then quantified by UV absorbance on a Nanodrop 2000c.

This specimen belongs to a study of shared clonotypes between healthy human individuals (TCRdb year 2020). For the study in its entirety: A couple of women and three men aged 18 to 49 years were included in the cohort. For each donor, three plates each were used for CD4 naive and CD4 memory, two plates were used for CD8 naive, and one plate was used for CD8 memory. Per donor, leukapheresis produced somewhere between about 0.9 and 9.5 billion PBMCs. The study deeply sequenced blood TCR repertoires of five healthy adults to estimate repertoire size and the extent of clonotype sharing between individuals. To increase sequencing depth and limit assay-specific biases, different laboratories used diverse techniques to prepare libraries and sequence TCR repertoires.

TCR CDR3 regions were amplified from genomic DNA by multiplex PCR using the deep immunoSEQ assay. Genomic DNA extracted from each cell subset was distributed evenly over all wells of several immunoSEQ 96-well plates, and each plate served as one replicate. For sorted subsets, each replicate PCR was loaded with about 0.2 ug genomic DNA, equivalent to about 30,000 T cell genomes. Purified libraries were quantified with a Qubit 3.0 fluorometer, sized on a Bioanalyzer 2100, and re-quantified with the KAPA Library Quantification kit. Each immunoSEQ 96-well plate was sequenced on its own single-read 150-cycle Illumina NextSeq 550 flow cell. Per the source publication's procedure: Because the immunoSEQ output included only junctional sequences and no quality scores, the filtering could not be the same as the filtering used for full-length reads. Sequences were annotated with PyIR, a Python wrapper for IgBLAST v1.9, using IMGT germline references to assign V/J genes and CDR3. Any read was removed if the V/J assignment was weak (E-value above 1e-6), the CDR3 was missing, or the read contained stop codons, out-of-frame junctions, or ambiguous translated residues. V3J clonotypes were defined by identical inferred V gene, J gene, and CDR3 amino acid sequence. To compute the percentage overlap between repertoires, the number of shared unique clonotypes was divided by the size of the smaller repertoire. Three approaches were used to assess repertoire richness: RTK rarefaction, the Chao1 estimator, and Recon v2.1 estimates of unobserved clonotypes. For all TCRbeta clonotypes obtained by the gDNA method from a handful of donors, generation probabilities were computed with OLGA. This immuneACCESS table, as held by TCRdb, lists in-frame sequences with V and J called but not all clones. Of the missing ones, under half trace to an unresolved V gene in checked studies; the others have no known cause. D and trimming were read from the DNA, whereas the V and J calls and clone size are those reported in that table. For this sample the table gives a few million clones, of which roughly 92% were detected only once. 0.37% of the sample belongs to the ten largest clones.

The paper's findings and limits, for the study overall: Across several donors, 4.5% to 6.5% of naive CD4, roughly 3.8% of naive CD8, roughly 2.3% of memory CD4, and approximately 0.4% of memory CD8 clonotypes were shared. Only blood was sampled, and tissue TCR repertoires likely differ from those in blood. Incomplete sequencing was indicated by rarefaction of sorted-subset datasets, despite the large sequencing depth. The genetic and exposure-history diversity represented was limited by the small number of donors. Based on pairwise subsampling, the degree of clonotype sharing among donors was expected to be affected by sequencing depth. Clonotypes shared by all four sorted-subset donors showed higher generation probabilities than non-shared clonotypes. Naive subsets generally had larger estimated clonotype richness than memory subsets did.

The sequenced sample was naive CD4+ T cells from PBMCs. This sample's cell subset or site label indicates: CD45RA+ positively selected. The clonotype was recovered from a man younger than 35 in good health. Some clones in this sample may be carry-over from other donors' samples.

The DNA is TGTGCCAGCAGGGGGACTAGCGGGGCTTACAATGAGCAGTTCTTC. It encodes CASRGTSGAYNEQFF. The chain was built from TRBV2 and TRBJ2-1, with 13 bases in between that match TRBD2. Trimming accounts for 6 bases at V and 4 bases at J, while the number of junction bases matched to no gene is 3. CDR1 and CDR2, per the germline V gene, are SNHLY and FYNNEI. The CDR3 spans 15 residues, from the cysteine through the phenylalanine. Solely the CDR3 DNA is kept, with 45 bases framed from the first base.